The 30 T cell receptor beta chains below all came from one sample that was sequenced in a study of cytotoxic CD8 clonotypes in ibrutinib-treated CLL. Repertoires were generated with immunoSEQ multiplex PCR, while TCRdb's copy carries only in-frame clones and drops some. The table has some 310,000 clones, 80% seen once. The source was PBMCs, collected before ibrutinib treatment. These receptors were collected from a human donor with chronic lymphocytic leukemia.

The V gene is TRBV6-5, the J gene TRBJ2-1; 12 bases fit TRBD2. The CDR3 spans 14 residues. Germline CDR1 and CDR2: MNHEY and SVGAGI. V gave up 3 bases and J gave up 9 bases; unmatched junction bases: 3. The CDR3 DNA is TGTGCCAGCAGTTATGGACTAGCGGGAAGTGAGCAGTTCTTC. It is translated as CASSYGLAGSEQFF.

The genes are TRBV27 and TRBJ2-7, with a possible D match to TRBD1 (5 bases). With 0 bases removed from V and 3 bases from J, the gap between germline ends came to 12 bases. Looked up from germline, CDR1 is MNHEY and CDR2 is SMNVEV (reference sequence). The CDR3 has 15 residues. The CDR3 DNA is TGTGCCAGCAGTTTATCGGCCTACAGGAACTACGAGCAGTACTTC. It is translated as CASSLSAYRNYEQYF.

This clone appeared a single time. This sequence joins TRBV27 and TRBJ1-3, with 7 bases lining up with TRBD1. The CDR3 sequence is 17 residues long. V was pared by 5 bases and J by 5 bases, with 15 bases of the junction left unmatched. Germline CDR1 is MNHEY and CDR2 is SMNVEV (reference sequence). The CDR3 protein is CASSLIATGSGRNTIYF. CDR3 DNA sequence: TGTGCCAGCAGTCTTATAGCGACAGGGTCAGGAAGAAACACCATATATTTT.

The V call is TRBV25-1, the J call TRBJ2-7, with 7 bases identical to TRBD2. V gave up 5 bases and J gave up 6 bases; unmatched junction bases: 10. This CDR3 spans 14 amino acids. Germline CDR1 reads MGHDK; CDR2 reads SYGVNS. This chain's CDR3 is CASSPLGGVSEQYF. The CDR3 DNA sequence: TGTGCCAGCAGTCCCCTGGGGGGGGTTAGCGAGCAGTACTTC.

The chain is built from TRBV28 and TRBJ1-5; 7 nucleotides agree with TRBD1. The CDR3 covers 15 residues. Germline loops: CDR1 MDHEN, CDR2 SYDVKM. Trimming at V came to 8 bases and at J to 6 bases, leaving 13 bases not matched to a gene. The CDR3 here is CASSPGGGFGQPQHF. The CDR3 DNA reads as TGTGCCAGCTCTCCAGGGGGGGGTTTTGGTCAGCCCCAGCATTTT. Complete variable domain (other parts from reference TRBV28 and TRBJ1-5): DVKVTQSSRYLVKRTGEKVFLECVQDMDHENMFWYRQDPGLGLRLIYFSYDVKMKEKGDIPEGYSVSREKKERFSLILESASTNQTSMYLCASSPGGGFGQPQHFGDGTRLSIL.

The rearrangement links TRBV11-2 to TRBJ1-1; 8 bases fit TRBD1. Unmatched junction bases numbered 12, after V lost 3 bases and J lost 3 bases. Germline CDR1 reads SGHAT; CDR2 reads FQNNGV. This CDR3 has 17 residues. The CDR3, as DNA: TGTGCCAGCAGCTTTTCTATACAGGGGGAGAGAGACACTGAAGCTTTCTTT. Protein: CASSFSIQGERDTEAFF.

The chain uses TRBV5-1 and TRBJ2-3, with unresolved D. Trimming removed 4 bases at V and 0 bases at J, with 6 bases between. This CDR3 has 13 amino acids. Germline CDR1 SGHRS, CDR2 YFSETQ. The CDR3 sequence is CASSSVSTDTQYF. CDR3 nucleotide sequence: TGCGCCAGCAGCAGCGTTAGCACAGATACGCAGTATTTT.

The V call is TRBV5-1, the J call TRBJ2-5; D remains unclear. Germline assignment: CDR1 SGHRS and CDR2 YFSETQ. The CDR3 totals 14 residues. V lost 0 bases to trimming and J lost 2 bases, with 8 bases between them. The CDR3 loop reads CASSLVSKQETQYF. CDR3 DNA sequence: TGCGCCAGCAGCTTGGTTTCTAAACAAGAGACCCAGTACTTC.

This chain uses TRBV27 with TRBJ1-3; 7 positions match TRBD1. The trim removed 4 bases at V and 4 bases at J, leaving 4 bases unmatched. This CDR3 contains 14 residues. Germline V gene sequence: CDR1 MNHEY, CDR2 SMNVEV (reference sequence). CDR3 DNA: TGTGCCAGCAGTTCCGGACAGGCCGGAAACACCATATATTTT. The encoded protein is CASSSGQAGNTIYF.

J is TRBJ2-1 and V is TRBV14; unclear D gene. The germline V gene has CDR1 SGHDN and CDR2 FVKESK. The V gene lost 1 base and the J gene lost 2 bases, with 6 bases spanning the gap. The CDR3 has 14 residues. The CDR3 loop reads CASSQARAYNEQFF. The CDR3 DNA reads as TGTGCCAGCAGCCAAGCAAGGGCCTACAATGAGCAGTTCTTC.

The rearrangement uses TRBV27 and TRBJ2-1, with D unclear. This CDR3 is built from 15 residues. V was shortened by 1 base and J by 8 bases, with 15 bases between the two germline ends. Germline V gene sequence: CDR1 MNHEY, CDR2 SMNVEV (reference sequence). As DNA, the CDR3 is TGTGCCAGCAGTTTATACCCTACCGTTGGCTATGAGCAGTTCTTC. Its protein is CASSLYPTVGYEQFF.

The chain combines TRBV5-4 with TRBJ1-4, with 7 bases identical to TRBD1. Germline trimming cut 3 bases from V and 6 bases from J; bases unmatched to any gene: 8. The V gene's germline CDR1 is SGHNT and CDR2 YYREEE (reference sequence). The CDR3 extends over 15 amino acids. The chain's CDR3 is CASSSKTGTDEKLFF. The CDR3 nucleotides are TGTGCCAGCAGCTCCAAGACAGGGACTGATGAAAAACTGTTTTTT.

The count of this clone is one. The rearrangement uses TRBV29-1 and TRBJ2-7; 10 nucleotides align to TRBD1. J gave up 4 bases and V 5 bases, and 8 bases lay outside the gene matches. This CDR3 is built from 14 residues. CDR1 is SQVTM, CDR2 ANQGSEA, per germline. Here the CDR3 reads CSVSSGTGAYEQYF. The DNA of the CDR3 is TGCAGCGTTAGTTCCGGGACAGGGGCGTACGAGCAGTACTTC.

The chain joins TRBV7-7 to TRBJ1-1; 8 bases agree with TRBD1. CDR1 and CDR2 from the germline V gene are SSHAT and FNYEAQ (reference sequence). The CDR3 is made up of 14 amino acids. The CDR3 bases are TGTGGTAGCCGGACGACAGGGGAGCGCACTGAAGCTTTCTTT. Amino acid sequence: CGSRTTGERTEAFF.

This chain uses TRBV7-9 with TRBJ2-3; no clear D. The CDR3 is 15 residues long. Germline V CDR1 and CDR2: SEHNR, FQNEAQ (reference sequence). Trimming stripped 2 bases from V and 2 bases from J, with 11 bases between. CDR3 region: CASSLNSLTTDTQYF. CDR3 bases: TGTGCCAGCAGCTTAAACAGCCTAACCACAGATACGCAGTATTTT.

The genes are TRBV5-6 and TRBJ1-5; 7 nucleotides agree with TRBD1. Losses at the gene ends were 4 bases for V and 1 base for J; bases not matched to a gene: 11. The CDR3 contains 17 residues. CDR1 and CDR2 (germline): SGHDT, YYEEEE. The CDR3 sequence is CASSRLRDSTSNQPQHF. The CDR3 DNA follows: TGTGCCAGCAGCCGGCTCCGGGACAGTACAAGCAATCAGCCCCAGCATTTT.

The chain couples TRBV5-6 to TRBJ2-1, with D unclear. This CDR3 region has 15 residues. CDR1 is SGHDT, CDR2 YYEEEE, per germline. V gave up 4 bases and J gave up 4 bases, with 15 bases separating them. CDR3 loop: CASSPISAIYNEQFF. The DNA for the CDR3 is TGTGCCAGCAGCCCAATCTCGGCTATATACAATGAGCAGTTCTTC.

This chain joins TRBV7-2 and TRBJ2-3; weak D call: TRBD2 (6 bases). This CDR3 comprises 17 residues. The V and J ends lost 4 bases and 0 bases respectively, with 17 bases between them. CDR1 is SGHTA and CDR2 is FQGNSA in the germline V gene. The CDR3 spells CASSSQAGTTSTDTQYF. CDR3 coding DNA: TGTGCCAGCAGCTCCCAAGCGGGTACCACTAGCACAGATACGCAGTATTTT.

The chain couples TRBV5-6 to TRBJ1-5, with D possibly being TRBD1 (6 bases). The CDR3 loop spans 15 amino acids. With 3 bases removed from V and 6 bases from J, the gap between germline ends came to 16 bases. CDR1 and CDR2 from the germline V gene are SGHDT and YYEEEE. The CDR3 spells CASSSAVGGFQPQHF. The CDR3 bases are TGTGCCAGCAGCTCCGCTGTGGGGGGCTTTCAGCCCCAGCATTTT.

The CDR3 protein is CASSPANRGSYGYTF. CDR3 sequence (DNA): TGTGCCAGCTCACCGGCTAACAGGGGGAGTTATGGCTACACCTTC. This chain joins TRBV18 and TRBJ1-2, with 8 bases that match TRBD1. This CDR3 spans 15 amino acids. Germline V gives CDR1 KGHSH, CDR2 LQKENI. Unmatched junction bases numbered 8, after V lost 3 bases and J lost 5 bases.

V gene TRBV15 combines with J gene TRBJ1-2; D call uncertain. Germline V gives CDR1 LNHNV, CDR2 YYDKDF (reference sequence). V lost 0 bases and J lost 11, with 16 bases in between. CDR3 length: 14 residues. CDR3 protein: CATSRDFQGAIYTF. The DNA for the CDR3 is TGTGCCACCAGCAGAGATTTCCAAGGAGCTATTTACACCTTC.

The gene calls are TRBV29-1 and TRBJ2-1, with 13 bases that match TRBD2. V lost 3 bases to trimming and J lost 4 bases; unmatched junction nucleotides: 15. CDR1 SQVTM and CDR2 ANQGSEA come from the germline V gene. The CDR3 is 19 amino acids. Here the CDR3 reads CSVDPLTGTSGKNYNEQFF. In DNA, the CDR3 is TGCAGCGTTGATCCCTTGACCGGGACTAGCGGGAAAAATTACAATGAGCAGTTCTTC.

The genes are TRBV5-6 and TRBJ2-5, with D possibly being TRBD2 (5 bases). The CDR3 extends over 15 amino acids. The germline V and J ends were trimmed by 3 bases and 5 bases, with 17 bases remaining between them. Germline V gene lookup returns CDR1 SGHDT and CDR2 YYEEEE. The CDR3 sequence is CASSSAAGGGETQYF. CDR3 in DNA: TGTGCCAGCAGCTCCGCGGCGGGTGGTGGGGAGACCCAGTACTTC.

This chain links TRBV7-8 with TRBJ2-5, with D unresolved. This CDR3 spans 14 amino acids. The germline gives CDR1 SGHVS, CDR2 FQNEAQ. The V end lost 3 bases, the J end lost 7 bases, and 15 bases lay between the germline ends. Written as DNA, the CDR3 is TGTGCCAGCAGCTTCAACTCCCCGGGTGGGACCCAGTACTTC. Residues: CASSFNSPGGTQYF.

The J gene is TRBJ2-5, the V gene TRBV6-6, with TRBD2 identical over 7 bases. V gave up 5 bases and J gave up 12 bases; unmatched junction bases: 6. The length of the CDR3 is 11 residues. Looked up from germline, CDR1 is MNHNY and CDR2 is SVGAGI (reference sequence). CDR3 sequence reads: CASSNTSAEYF. As DNA, the CDR3 is TGTGCCAGCAGTAATACTAGCGCCGAGTACTTC.

The genes are TRBV27 and TRBJ1-2; D perhaps matches TRBD1 (5 bases). Trimming took 3 bases from V and 5 from J, leaving 10 bases between them. The CDR3 sequence is 13 residues long. CDR1 and CDR2 (germline): MNHEY, SMNVEV (reference sequence). CDR3 coding DNA: TGTGCCAGCAGTTTTGACAGCTCTTATGGCTACACCTTC. Protein: CASSFDSSYGYTF.

The V and J genes are TRBV7-9 and TRBJ1-3; maybe TRBD1 (5 bases). The CDR3 is made up of 14 amino acids. The germline gives CDR1 SEHNR, CDR2 FQNEAQ (reference sequence). The V gene lost 10 bases and the J gene lost 5 bases, with 18 bases spanning the gap. CDR3 sequence: CATTPRGERNTIYF. DNA for the CDR3: TGTGCCACCACCCCCCGGGGGGAGAGAAACACCATATATTTT.

The chain links TRBV30 to TRBJ2-7; the D call may be TRBD1 or TRBD2 (5 bases each). The CDR3 spans 12 residues. The V gene's germline CDR1 is GTSNPN and CDR2 SVGIG (reference sequence). Trimming cost V 2 bases and J 5 bases, with 10 bases left between them. In nucleotides, the CDR3 is TGTGCCTGGAGTTGGGGGTTCGACGAGCAGTACTTC. This gives the protein CAWSWGFDEQYF.

The chain has TRBV27 and TRBJ2-7; D is possibly TRBD1 (6 bases). The CDR3 runs 14 residues. V was trimmed by 2 bases and J by 5 bases, leaving 13 bases between them. Germline-derived CDR1 and CDR2 are MNHEY and SMNVEV (reference sequence). The CDR3 sequence: CASSLDPQGDEQYF. The CDR3 DNA reads as TGTGCCAGCAGTTTAGACCCACAGGGAGACGAGCAGTACTTC.

J is TRBJ2-5 and V is TRBV7-9; possible D gene TRBD2, 6 bases. The V end was cut by 0 bases, the J end by 2 bases, with 7 bases between. CDR1 and CDR2 (germline): SEHNR, FQNEAQ (reference sequence). This CDR3 has 14 amino acids. The CDR3 DNA reads as TGTGCCAGCAGCTTAGCCGGGGGTCAAGAGACCCAGTACTTC. Residues: CASSLAGGQETQYF.